The sequence of this TCR beta chain was determined in a study of blood T cell repertoires in COVID-19. V lost 0 bases to trimming and J lost 2 bases; unmatched junction nucleotides: 8. The CDR3 covers 16 residues. The V gene's germline CDR1 is SQVTM and CDR2 ANQGSEA. In the source study's methods: Using reference gene primer amplification, nucleated cell counts were estimated. The table came from immunoSEQ multiplex PCR; TCRdb's copy has only in-frame clones and leaves some out. Clone size and V and J calls were adopted from that table, with D and trimming inferred from the DNA. The sample comprises approximately 160,000 clones, 81% of which are singletons, and 11% rests with the top ten. This clone was seen once.

Sequences were obtained from peripheral blood. This chain connects TRBV29-1 to TRBJ2-3; the match to TRBD2 covers 7 bases. The clonotype comes from a man in his 60s with active or convalescent COVID-19. In DNA form, the CDR3 reads TGCAGCGTTGAAGATATCGCGGGAGTCGCCACAGATACGCAGTATTTT. Amino acids: CSVEDIAGVATDTQYF.